Sequencing of this T cell receptor beta chain was carried out in a study of blood T cell repertoires in COVID-19. Study-level background: Samples came from the United States, Italy and Spain, spanning acute and convalescent COVID-19.

Original methodology: The authors estimated nucleated cell counts from reference gene primer amplification. Clones were sequenced by immunoSEQ multiplex PCR, and TCRdb holds only the in-frame ones, with some missing. V and J calls and clone size come straight from that table; D and trimming were deduced from the DNA. There are 200,000 to 250,000 clones in the sample; just over 90% occur only once, and under 2.5% lies in the top ten. The CDR3 totals 15 residues. Germline V gene lookup returns CDR1 SNHLY and CDR2 FYNNEI. The J segment lost 4 bases and the V segment lost 3 bases, leaving 5 bases of the junction unmatched.

V is TRBV2 and J is TRBJ2-7; 11 nucleotides align to TRBD1. Sequences were obtained from PBMCs or T cells enriched from blood (not recorded which). This TCR came from a woman aged 18-29 years who had recovered from COVID-19. CDR3 residues: CASSEDRGQTYEQYF. As DNA, the CDR3 is TGTGCCAGCAGTGAGGACAGGGGGCAGACGTACGAGCAGTACTTC.